The rows below give T cell receptor beta chains drawn from one sample of a study of shared clonotypes between healthy human individuals. TCRdb keeps only in-frame clones here, not all; method: immunoSEQ multiplex PCR. This table has about 520,000 clones, approximately 80% appearing once. The material sequenced was PBMCs. These receptors all stem from a woman aged 40 to 55 in good health. Some clones in this sample may be carry-over from other donors' samples. Both conserved end residues are part of each CDR3. A D gene is named only where the DNA matches it firmly. Some rows mark clone size as missing; the rest say once, few, many or name a class of expanded clone.

TRBD1,TRBV2,TRBJ1-2,.,TGTGCCAGCAGTGAAGGGTACAGGGGCTATGGCTACACCTTC,CASSEGYRGYGYTF
TRBD2,TRBV19,TRBJ2-7,few,TGTGCCAGTAGCCACGGGACTAGCGCCTACGAGCAGTACTTC,CASSHGTSAYEQYF
TRBD2,TRBV27,TRBJ2-1,.,TGTGCCAGCAGTGCCGGGACTATCAACAATGAGCAGTTCTTC,CASSAGTINNEQFF
.,TRBV28,TRBJ1-4,.,TGTGCCAGCAGCCACAGGAGGATGAATGAAAAACTGTTTTTT,CASSHRRMNEKLFF
.,TRBV27,TRBJ2-1,.,TGTGCCAGCAGCCCCCGAAGAATCAGCAATGAGCAGTTCTTC,CASSPRRISNEQFF
TRBD1,TRBV11-2,TRBJ2-3,.,TGTGCCAGCAGAAGGAGCTGGGACAGGGGGGGCGCAGATACGCAGTATTTT,CASRRSWDRGGADTQYF
.,TRBV18,TRBJ2-2,.,TGTGCCAGCTCACTTCTCGGGGGCAACACCGGGGAGCTGTTTTTT,CASSLLGGNTGELFF
.,TRBV29-1,TRBJ2-7,.,TGCAGCGTTGAGGGCGGTACCTACGAGCAGTACTTC,CSVEGGTYEQYF
.,TRBV27,TRBJ1-1,.,TGTGCCAGCATTTGGTGGGGGCGGAGGACTGAAGCTTTCTTT,CASIWWGRRTEAFF
.,TRBV2,TRBJ1-4,.,TGTGCCAGCAGTGTTTCGGGGGGCCTGAATAATGAAAAACTGTTTTTT,CASSVSGGLNNEKLFF
.,TRBV28,TRBJ1-5,once,TGTGCCAGCAGTTTAGGGCAGGGGAACAATCAGCCCCAGCATTTT,CASSLGQGNNQPQHF
.,TRBV6-5,TRBJ1-2,few,TGTGCCAACCGGCGAGGTATCTATGGCTACACCTTC,CANRRGIYGYTF
TRBD2,TRBV2,TRBJ2-5,many,TGTGCCAGCAGTGATCCGGACGGACTAGTTGGAGAGACCCAGTACTTC,CASSDPDGLVGETQYF
.,TRBV9,TRBJ2-2,.,TGTGCCAGCAGCGTAGCCACTAACACCGGGGAGCTGTTTTTT,CASSVATNTGELFF
.,TRBV5-1,TRBJ2-7,once,TGCGCCAGCAGCTCCTCCTGGACAGCCTACGAGCAGTACTTC,CASSSSWTAYEQYF
TRBD2,TRBV7-2,TRBJ2-5,.,TGTGCCAGCAGCCCGGGACTAGCTGTTCAAGAGACCCAGTACTTC,CASSPGLAVQETQYF
TRBD2,TRBV27,TRBJ2-1,.,TGTGCCAGCAGTCCAGGGACTAGCGGGTATGAGCAGTTCTTC,CASSPGTSGYEQFF
TRBD1,TRBV2,TRBJ1-5,few,TGTGCCAGCAGGGTACAGGGGGTTCAGCCCCAGCATTTT,CASRVQGVQPQHF
.,TRBV28,TRBJ2-7,.,TGTGCCAGCAGTTTGCCAGGGACCGCCACCTACGAGCAGTACTTC,CASSLPGTATYEQYF
.,TRBV2,TRBJ2-2,.,TGTGCCAGCAGTTTACAGGACCAAACCACCGGGGAGCTGTTTTTT,CASSLQDQTTGELFF
TRBD1,TRBV10-3,TRBJ2-7,.,TGTGCCATCAGTTCCCCGTATGGACAGGGGTACTACGAGCAGTACTTC,CAISSPYGQGYYEQYF
.,TRBV7-2,TRBJ2-1,.,TGTGCCAGCAGCCGGACGAGGGATTACAATGAGCAGTTCTTC,CASSRTRDYNEQFF
.,TRBV5-5,TRBJ1-5,once,TGTGCCAGCAGCCCCCACCCCCCAGGGGGCAATCAGCCCCAGCATTTT,CASSPHPPGGNQPQHF
.,TRBV7-7,TRBJ2-5,.,TGTGCCAGCAGCTTCGGACTACAAGAGACCCAGTACTTC,CASSFGLQETQYF
.,TRBV7-2,TRBJ2-3,.,TGTGCCAGCAGCTATATCCCAGATACGCAGTATTTT,CASSYIPDTQYF
.,TRBV19,TRBJ1-5,once,TGTGCCAGTAGTATAGGGGCAGGGGGCAATCAGCCCCAGCATTTT,CASSIGAGGNQPQHF